The 23 T cell receptor beta chains given below trace back to one sample, sequenced in a study of tumor-infiltrating lymphocytes in primary liver carcinoma. The authors made TCR beta cDNA from roughly 480 ng total RNA with a constant-region primer. Three rounds of nested multiplex PCR with slightly modified ARM-PCR produced TCR beta libraries. TRBV1-TRBV30 forward and Cbeta reverse primers drove the first two approximately 11-cycle rounds. TCRdb fed the multiplex PCR reads into MiXCR, producing one record per CDR3 protein. The table lists approximately 80,000 distinct CDR3 sequences, around 66% of them singletons, with around 24% in the top ten. Investigators took RNA and DNA out together from roughly 21-30 mg of unsorted bulk tissue. The material sequenced was tumor-adjacent normal liver tissue. All receptors come from a middle-aged man with primary liver carcinoma and hepatitis B virus infection.

A remark on this clonotype: This CDR3 fails to terminate in the conserved phenylalanine or tryptophan, so it likely reflects a read error. The limits of the CDR3 on the DNA are not certain, so only TCRdb's listed CDR3 is given. V usage is TRBV5-4 and J usage is TRBJ2-7; the table's D call, TRBD1, was not checked against the DNA. Germline V gene data show CDR1 as SGHNT and CDR2 as YYREEE (reference sequence). The CDR3 has 13 amino acids, counting both end residues. The CDR3 loop reads CASSLQGLDEQYY.

This clonotype was counted a single time. One end of the junction does not line up with germline, which may come from a read error. The V and J genes are TRBV6-6 and TRBJ1-4; 8 bases map to TRBD1. The CDR3 is 15 residues long. Germline V gene sequence: CDR1 MNHNY, CDR2 SVGAGI (reference sequence). This CDR3 reads CVSSSPRQGNERLFF. The CDR3 DNA follows: TGTGTCAGCAGTTCCCCCCGACAGGGGAATGAAAGACTGTTTTTT.

The chain has TRBV5-6 and TRBJ2-5, with no clear D. V was shortened by 6 bases and J by 7 bases, with 16 bases between the two germline ends. The CDR3 has 13 residues. The germline V gene encodes CDR1 SGHDT and CDR2 YYEEEE. CDR3 protein: CASKPEYQWTQYF. Written as DNA, the CDR3 is TGTGCCAGCAAGCCAGAGTACCAATGGACCCAGTACTTC.

This clonotype was counted only a few times. The chain recombines TRBV28 with TRBJ1-2, with 10 bases lining up with TRBD1. CDR3 length: 17 residues. The germline CDR1 and CDR2 sequences are MDHEN and SYDVKM. V lost 1 base, J lost 10 bases, and 15 bases stayed unmatched. The CDR3 here is CASSLSLPGTGAFDYTF. CDR3 in DNA: TGTGCCAGCAGTTTATCCCTACCCGGGACAGGGGCTTTCGACTACACCTTC.

With respect to this clonotype: The germline gene is not matched at one end of the junction; a read error may be the cause. The genes are TRBV11-2 and TRBJ2-2; 10 bases agree with TRBD2. This CDR3 has 15 amino acids. CDR1 is SGHAT, CDR2 FQNNGV, per germline. The CDR3 bases are TGTGCCACCAGCTTAGTTCTAGCGGGGGCCGGGGAGCTGTTTTTT. This encodes CATSLVLAGAGELFF.

The chain links TRBV12-3 or TRBV12-4 to TRBJ2-2; a weak D match, TRBD1 (6 bases). The CDR3 contains 15 residues. This CDR3 reads CGSSRRQDGTGELFF. CDR3 nucleotide sequence: TGTGGAAGCAGTCGTAGACAGGATGGGACCGGGGAGCTGTTTTTT.

On this clonotype: The CDR3 does not end in the conserved phenylalanine or tryptophan, so this is likely a read error. The chain is built from TRBV6-1 and TRBJ1-5; D is unresolved. The germline CDR1 and CDR2 sequences are MNHNS and SASEGT. The CDR3 covers 13 residues. V gave up 0 bases and J gave up 7 bases, with 7 bases separating them. The CDR3 DNA follows: TGTGCCAGCAGTGAAGCGAAGGGCCAGCCCCAGCATTCT. It specifies CASSEAKGQPQHS.

On this clonotype itself: The CDR3 carries no conserved terminal phenylalanine or tryptophan, so it likely arises from a read error. The DNA is left out, because the CDR3 cannot be placed on it with certainty; the CDR3 is given as TCRdb lists it. The V call is TRBV11-2, the J call TRBJ2-1; the table's D call TRBD2 went unverified against the DNA. Per germline, CDR1 SGHAT and CDR2 FQNNGV. The CDR3 region is 14 residues in length, termini included. This CDR3 reads CASSLPLAADEQFL.

The chain couples TRBV11-2 to TRBJ2-7, with D perhaps TRBD2 (6 bases). Germline values: CDR1 SGHAT, CDR2 FQNNGV. The CDR3 sequence is 13 residues long. The V end lost 8 bases, the J end lost 1 base, and 12 bases lay between the germline ends. This chain's CDR3 is CASFGTASYEQYF. CDR3 DNA: TGTGCCAGCTTCGGGACTGCATCCTACGAGCAGTACTTC.

The gene calls are TRBV6-6 and TRBJ1-5; D gene uncertain. V gave up 5 bases and J gave up 3 bases, with 14 bases separating them. Germline V CDR1 and CDR2: MNHNY, SVGAGI (reference sequence). The CDR3 runs to 15 residues. The CDR3 protein is CASSAGIVHNQPQHF. In nucleotides, the CDR3 is TGTGCCAGCAGTGCCGGGATAGTGCACAATCAGCCCCAGCATTTT.

CDR3: CASRIQEASSTDTQYF. CDR3 in DNA: TGCGCCAGCAGAATCCAGGAGGCGTCGAGCACAGATACGCAGTATTTT. The chain uses TRBV5-1 and TRBJ2-3; tentative D call: TRBD2 (5 bases). The ends were cut back, 5 bases at V and 0 bases at J, with 16 bases in the middle. CDR3 length equals 16 residues. From germline, CDR1 is SGHRS and CDR2 YFSETQ.

This clonotype was counted only a few times. At one of its ends the junction is not consistent with the germline gene, which may arise from a read error. The gene calls are TRBV29-1 and TRBJ2-2, with 9 bases that match TRBD2. Looked up from germline, CDR1 is SQVTM and CDR2 is ANQGSEA. The CDR3 loop spans 15 amino acids. CDR3 residues: CSVGTSAANTGVLFF. The CDR3 DNA is TGCAGCGTTGGGACTAGCGCGGCGAACACTGGGGTGCTGTTTTTT.

About this clonotype itself: Because the CDR3 is missing its conserved closing phenylalanine or tryptophan, this is likely a read error. The chain couples TRBV4-1 to TRBJ2-6, with D possibly matching TRBD1 (6 bases). CDR1 MGHRA and CDR2 YSYEKL come from the germline V gene. V lost 7 bases to trimming and J lost 0 bases, with 16 bases between them. The length of the CDR3 is 17 residues. Written as DNA, the CDR3 is TGCGCCAGCAACCAGACTGCCAGGGGCTCTGGGGCCAACGTCCTGACTCTC. It specifies CASNQTARGSGANVLTL.

The chain has TRBV29-1 and TRBJ2-5, with D possibly being TRBD1 (5 bases). The germline V gene encodes CDR1 SQVTM and CDR2 ANQGSEA. CDR3 length: 11 residues. The germline V and J ends were trimmed by 6 bases and 7 bases, with 12 bases remaining between them. The chain's CDR3 is CSVGPLVTQYF. The CDR3 region has the DNA TGCAGCGTGGGGCCGTTAGTGACCCAGTACTTC.

As regards this clonotype: This clone may be a read error of a much larger clone one base away. The rearrangement links TRBV10-1 to TRBJ2-2, with D possibly TRBD2 on 5 matching bases. Germline values: CDR1 WNHNN, CDR2 SYGVQD (reference sequence). The CDR3 is 13 residues long. CDR3 sequence reads: CASSPSGTGELLF. The CDR3, as DNA: TGCGCCAGCAGTCCCAGCGGCACCGGGGAGCTGTTGTTT.

J is TRBJ1-2 and V is TRBV6-5, with a possible D match to TRBD1 (5 bases). Germline CDR1 and CDR2: MNHEY and SVGAGI. The germline V and J ends were trimmed by 7 bases and 3 bases, with 18 bases remaining between them. The CDR3 loop spans 15 amino acids. CDR3 in amino acids: CASTHSGTGYYGYTF. The CDR3 DNA sequence: TGTGCCAGCACTCATTCCGGGACCGGGTACTATGGCTACACCTTC.

By proportion, this clonotype is medium-sized. The J gene is TRBJ1-2, the V gene TRBV4-2; 8 bases match TRBD1. Germline lookup yields CDR1 LGHNA and CDR2 YNFKEQ. The V and J ends lost 0 bases and 7 bases, in that order; junction bases with no gene match: 7. The CDR3 sequence is 15 residues long. CDR3 residues: CASSQEAGGGSGYTF. CDR3 DNA sequence: TGTGCCAGCAGCCAAGAGGCAGGGGGCGGATCTGGCTACACCTTC.

Only one count was recorded for this clonotype. The chain has TRBV9 and TRBJ2-2, with D unclear. Germline-derived CDR1 and CDR2 are SGDLS and YYNGEE. This CDR3 spans 14 amino acids. The germline V and J ends were trimmed by 0 bases and 4 bases, with 7 bases remaining between them. CDR3 loop: CASSVATLTGELFF. The CDR3 DNA is TGTGCCAGCAGCGTAGCTACTCTCACCGGGGAGCTGTTTTTT.

This clonotype was counted ten times or more. The chain joins TRBV10-1 to TRBJ2-1; D may be TRBD2 (6 bases). The CDR3 length is 15 residues. Trimming pared 2 bases from V and 3 bases from J, leaving 11 bases between. Germline assignment: CDR1 WNHNN and CDR2 SYGVQD (reference sequence). The CDR3 nucleotides read TGCGCCAGCAGTGAGCCGGACTACATCTACAATGAGCAGTTCTTC. It translates to CASSEPDYIYNEQFF.

In its sample, this clonotype ranks as medium-sized. The V and J genes are TRBV11-2 and TRBJ2-2; D not resolved. There are 15 residues in the CDR3. Trimming took off 4 bases at V and 2 bases at J, with 11 bases between the two ends. Germline assignment: CDR1 SGHAT and CDR2 FQNNGV. The CDR3 here is CASSSAPSNTGELFF. Here the CDR3 DNA reads TGTGCCAGCAGCTCAGCCCCGTCAAACACCGGGGAGCTGTTTTTT. Complete variable domain (other parts from reference TRBV11-2 and TRBJ2-2): EAGVAQSPRYKIIEKRQSVAFWCNPISGHATLYWYQQILGQGPKLLIQFQNNGVVDDSQLPKDRFSAERLKGVDSTLKIQPAKLEDSAVYLCASSSAPSNTGELFFGEGSRLTVL.

This clonotype came up once. The junction and the germline gene differ at one end; a read error may be behind it. The rearrangement uses TRBV4-1 and TRBJ2-2; possible D gene TRBD2, 5 bases. The CDR3 runs to 17 residues. Germline CDR1 reads MGHRA; CDR2 reads YSYEKL. The CDR3 loop reads CASSQVPLTLVVGELFF. CDR3 sequence (DNA): TGCGCCAGCAGCCAAGTTCCCTTAACTTTGGTGGTCGGGGAGCTGTTCTTT.

With respect to this clonotype: The junction does not match germline at one end; this may be a read error. The chain is built from TRBV4-2 and TRBJ2-7, with 9 bases lining up with TRBD2. The CDR3 has 16 residues. Germline CDR1 LGHNA, CDR2 YNFKEQ. Written as DNA, the CDR3 is TGTACCAGCAGCCAAGAGGCTAGCGGGGTTTCCTACGAACAGTACTTC. Its translation: CTSSQEASGVSYEQYF.

Of note for this clonotype: This may stem from a read error, because a much larger clone lies one nucleotide away. The rearrangement joins TRBV6-5 to TRBJ2-7; maybe TRBD1 (6 bases). The CDR3 spans 16 residues. Germline loops: CDR1 MNHEY, CDR2 SVGAGI. The CDR3 region is CACSYGGRGHTYEQYF. In DNA, the CDR3 is TGTGCCTGCAGTTACGGAGGCAGGGGACATACCTACGAGCAGTACTTC.